This is a list of T cell receptor beta chains from one sample in a study of shared clonotypes between healthy human individuals. Only in-frame clones appear in the TCRdb table, and some are missing; sequencing was by immunoSEQ multiplex PCR. In the table there are around 2.5 million clones, 93% of which are singletons. Material: naive CD4+ T cells from PBMCs. The receptors were gathered from a man aged 18 to 30 in good health. Some clones in this sample may be carry-over from other donors' samples. CDR3s include the opening cysteine and the closing phenylalanine or tryptophan. Fields, in order: CDR3 protein, CDR3 DNA, V gene, J gene, D gene, clone size. D genes are given only for firm matches. Not every row has a clone size; where given, it reads once, few, many or a size class.

CASSVMQGQETQYF	TGTGCCAGCAGTGTCATGCAGGGACAAGAGACCCAGTACTTC	TRBV2	TRBJ2-5	-	-
CASSTTSGRSLAEQYF	TGCGCCAGCAGCACGACTAGCGGGAGGAGTCTTGCCGAGCAGTACTTC	TRBV5-1	TRBJ2-7	TRBD2	-
CASSSGVSSILRDEQFF	TGCGCCAGCAGCTCCGGGGTCTCCAGCATCCTTAGGGATGAGCAGTTCTTC	TRBV5-1	TRBJ2-1	-	-
CASSPLGLRTDTQYF	TGTGCCAGCAGCCCTCTCGGGTTGCGCACAGATACGCAGTATTTT	TRBV7-9	TRBJ2-3	-	-
CASSLVEGASKNIQYF	TGTGCCAGCAGCTTGGTTGAGGGGGCCTCGAAAAACATTCAGTACTTC	TRBV5-4	TRBJ2-4	TRBD1	-
CASSQDEASFNEQFF	TGTGCCAGCAGCCAAGATGAGGCTAGTTTCAATGAGCAGTTCTTC	TRBV4-2	TRBJ2-1	-	-
CASSLGASGAEDTQYF	TGCGCCAGCAGCTTGGGGGCTAGCGGGGCGGAGGATACGCAGTATTTT	TRBV5-1	TRBJ2-3	TRBD2	-
CASSSERGTQYF	TGTGCCAGCAGTTCCGAGAGAGGGACCCAGTACTTC	TRBV6-5	TRBJ2-5	-	-
CASRLLRGRVHEQYF	TGTGCAAGTCGCTTACTACGCGGGAGGGTTCACGAGCAGTACTTC	TRBV12-2	TRBJ2-7	-	-
CASDGTLSTDTQYF	TGTGCCAGTGACGGGACGCTGAGCACAGATACGCAGTATTTT	TRBV2	TRBJ2-3	-	-
CASSRTWGGNEKLFF	TGTGCCAGCAGCCGCACTTGGGGGGGTAATGAAAAACTGTTTTTT	TRBV7-9	TRBJ1-4	-	-
CASTLRESTSTDTQYF	TGTGCCAGCACTCTTCGGGAGTCGACTAGCACAGATACGCAGTATTTT	TRBV5-4	TRBJ2-3	-	-
CSVETSDTQYF	TGCAGCGTTGAAACTTCAGATACGCAGTATTTT	TRBV29-1	TRBJ2-3	-	-
CATSRMTGTNEQFF	TGTGCCACCAGCAGGATGACAGGTACCAATGAGCAGTTCTTC	TRBV15	TRBJ2-1	-	-
CASSLQGFGSPLHF	TGTGCCAGCAGCTTACAGGGATTTGGCTCACCCCTCCACTTT	TRBV7-9	TRBJ1-6	-	-
CASKTAGTNTEAFF	TGTGCCAGCAAAACGGCAGGGACGAACACTGAAGCTTTCTTT	TRBV28	TRBJ1-1	-	-
CASSYGTSGYNEQFF	TGTGCCAGCAGCTATGGGACTAGCGGGTACAATGAGCAGTTCTTC	TRBV5-4	TRBJ2-1	TRBD2	once
CASSRDSSYLGTQYF	TGTGCCAGCAGCCGGGACTCCTCATATCTCGGGACCCAGTACTTC	TRBV5-5	TRBJ2-5	-	-
CASSESRDYTDTQYF	TGCGCCAGCAGTGAGTCTAGGGACTACACAGATACGCAGTATTTT	TRBV10-1	TRBJ2-3	TRBD2	once
CASSESGSLGNEQFF	TGTGCCAGCAGTGAATCAGGGAGCCTCGGCAATGAGCAGTTCTTC	TRBV6-1	TRBJ2-1	-	-
CASSQDSWGRQGTFTEAFF	TGTGCCAGCAGCCAAGATTCCTGGGGGCGACAGGGTACCTTCACTGAAGCTTTCTTT	TRBV14	TRBJ1-1	TRBD1	-
CASSLTVGTEAFF	TGTGCCAGCAGTTTAACGGTGGGAACTGAAGCTTTCTTT	TRBV27	TRBJ1-1	-	-
CASGRGYANYGYTF	TGTGCCAGCGGCCGGGGGTACGCTAACTATGGCTACACCTTC	TRBV9	TRBJ1-2	-	-
CASSQADRESEAFF	TGCGCCAGCAGCCAGGCTGACAGGGAATCTGAAGCTTTCTTT	TRBV4-3	TRBJ1-1	TRBD1	-
CASSLARNTEAFF	TGTGCCAGCAGCTTAGCACGGAACACTGAAGCTTTCTTT	TRBV7-2	TRBJ1-1	-	-
CASSVEASGRNEQYF	TGTGCCAGCAGCGTAGAGGCTAGCGGGAGAAACGAGCAGTACTTC	TRBV9	TRBJ2-7	TRBD2	-
CASSAGGGINIQYF	TGTGCCAGCAGCGCGGGAGGCGGGATAAACATTCAGTACTTC	TRBV7-2	TRBJ2-4	TRBD2	-
CASSPSGPPNQPQHF	TGTGCCAGCTCACCTTCAGGGCCCCCGAATCAGCCCCAGCATTTT	TRBV18	TRBJ1-5	-	-
CASSRDRGSYEQYF	TGTGCCAGCAGCCGTGACAGGGGGTCCTACGAGCAGTACTTC	TRBV11-2	TRBJ2-7	TRBD1	-
CSATKAGGVMNTEAFF	TGCAGCGCCACTAAGGCAGGGGGTGTCATGAACACTGAAGCTTTCTTT	TRBV29-1	TRBJ1-1	TRBD1	once
CASSSLGRKVSGNTIYF	TGTGCCAGCAGTTCCCTGGGACGGAAAGTCTCTGGAAACACCATATATTTT	TRBV28	TRBJ1-3	-	-
CASSQDPSGRFGTGELFF	TGCGCCAGCAGCCAAGATCCTAGCGGGAGGTTCGGCACCGGGGAGCTGTTTTTT	TRBV4-1	TRBJ2-2	TRBD2	-
CASSYSWASGTNEQFF	TGTGCCAGCAGTTACTCGTGGGCTAGCGGGACCAATGAGCAGTTCTTC	TRBV6-5	TRBJ2-1	TRBD2	once
CASSQESWAGGTEAFF	TGTGCCAGCAGCCAAGAGTCTTGGGCAGGGGGAACTGAAGCTTTCTTT	TRBV14	TRBJ1-1	TRBD1	-
CATSREPGQRTEAFF	TGTGCCACCAGCAGAGAACCGGGACAGAGAACTGAAGCTTTCTTT	TRBV15	TRBJ1-1	TRBD1	once
CASSSSAEQYF	TGTGCCAGTAGCTCCTCGGCCGAGCAGTACTTC	TRBV19	TRBJ2-7	-	-
CASSKAGSGRTDTQYF	TGTGCCAGCAGCAAAGCCGGGAGCGGGAGAACAGATACGCAGTATTTT	TRBV21-1	TRBJ2-3	-	once
CASSLQPGQETTDTQYF	TGCGCCAGCAGCCTACAACCGGGACAGGAGACAACAGATACGCAGTATTTT	TRBV4-1	TRBJ2-3	TRBD1	-
CASSLPLPNTEAFF	TGTGCCAGCAGCCTACCTCTCCCTAACACTGAAGCTTTCTTT	TRBV7-2	TRBJ1-1	-	few
CASSPTELNTIYF	TGTGCCAGCTCACCGACCGAATTAAACACCATATATTTT	TRBV18	TRBJ1-3	-	-
CASSYSRGDSNQPQHF	TGTGCCAGCAGTTACTCGAGGGGGGACAGCAATCAGCCCCAGCATTTT	TRBV6-6	TRBJ1-5	-	-
CASSTGARDEQYF	TGTGCCAGCAGCACGGGAGCTCGCGACGAGCAGTACTTC	TRBV11-3	TRBJ2-7	-	-
CASSPTPGPERTQYF	TGTGCCAGCAGCCCAACCCCCGGACCTGAGCGGACCCAGTACTTC	TRBV7-2	TRBJ2-5	-	-
CASSSPLLKGPTYGYTF	TGTGCCAGCAGTTCGCCTCTCCTTAAGGGCCCCACTTATGGCTACACCTTC	TRBV28	TRBJ1-2	-	-